Below, 9 T cell receptor beta chains from the same sample are listed, as sequenced in a study of low-dose radiotherapy and immunotherapy resistance in tumors. Time point noted: after trial treatment. As for treatment: LDRT plus nivolumab, ipilimumab, low-dose cyclophosphamide and aspirin (RACIN trial). cDNA synthesis used a TRAV/TRBV-specific primer set for both chains. Using a constant-region primer together with a V-primer adapter, TCRs were subjected to 15 to 25 PCR cycles of amplification. TCRdb re-called the reads through MiXCR, storing one row per CDR3 protein. The sample lists roughly 95,000 distinct CDR3 sequences; 20% to 25% were seen once. The specimen comprised PBMCs, sampled after low-dose radiotherapy plus immunotherapy. The receptor set was obtained from a female donor with ovarian cancer.

This clonotype was detected ten times or more. The genes are TRBV5-1 and TRBJ2-3, with TRBD1 matching over 7 bases. The CDR3 spans 15 residues. With 3 bases clipped from V and 1 base from J, the junction kept 5 bases outside the gene matches. The germline gives CDR1 SGHRS, CDR2 YFSETQ. Here the CDR3 DNA reads TGCGCCAGCAGCTCGAATACAGGGGGCACAGATACGCAGTATTTT. This encodes CASSSNTGGTDTQYF.

On this clonotype itself: A much larger clone differs from this one at a single base, so this may be a read error. The chain employs TRBV11-2 and TRBJ2-7; TRBD2 matches 11 bases. This CDR3 spans 15 amino acids. Germline CDR1 reads SGHAT; CDR2 reads FQNNGV. DNA for the CDR3: TGTGCCAGCAGCTTGGGACTAGCGGAAGCCTACGAGCGGTACTTC. Translation gives CASSLGLAEAYERYF.

CDR3 DNA sequence: TGTGCCAGCAGTTATACCGGGACAGGGTTATCCGAGCCCCAGCATTTT. Protein product: CASSYTGTGLSEPQHF. The chain uses TRBV28 and TRBJ1-5; 9 nucleotides line up with TRBD1. The CDR3 has 16 amino acids. J lost 8 bases, V lost 4 bases, and 12 bases had no gene match. Per germline, CDR1 MDHEN and CDR2 SYDVKM.

The chain is built from TRBV9 and TRBJ2-1; weak D call: TRBD2 (6 bases). This CDR3 region has 15 residues. Trimming shortened V by 3 bases and J by 0 bases, and 10 bases separated the two germline ends. Germline-derived CDR1 and CDR2 are SGDLS and YYNGEE. The CDR3 loop is CASSGYGSSYNEQFF. In nucleotides, the CDR3 is TGTGCCAGCAGCGGATACGGGAGCTCCTACAATGAGCAGTTCTTC. The full variable domain, with the rest looked up from reference TRBV9 and TRBJ2-1, is DSGVTQTPKHLITATGQRVTLRCSPRSGDLSVYWYQQSLDQGLQFLIQYYNGEERAKGNILERFSAQQFPDLHSELNLSSLELGDSALYFCASSGYGSSYNEQFFGPGTRLTVL.

This clonotype has a handful of counts. The chain carries TRBV30 and TRBJ1-4; 7 nucleotides match TRBD1. Unmatched junction bases numbered 5, after V lost 0 bases and J lost 4 bases. CDR1 GTSNPN and CDR2 SVGIG come from the germline V gene (reference sequence). This CDR3 is built from 15 residues. In DNA, the CDR3 is TGTGCCTGGAGTGTTCCCGGGACAGTTAATGAAAAACTGTTTTTT. Protein sequence: CAWSVPGTVNEKLFF.

The sample holds many counts of this clonotype. V usage is TRBV12-3 or TRBV12-4 and J usage is TRBJ1-2, with 7 bases identical to TRBD1. Trimming at V came to 6 bases and at J to 4 bases, leaving 20 bases not matched to a gene. The CDR3 has 18 amino acids. CDR3 sequence: CASRFDRAGPEGSYGYTF. DNA of the CDR3: TGTGCCAGCAGATTTGACAGGGCCGGACCGGAGGGGAGCTATGGCTACACCTTC.

In its sample, this clonotype was seen many times. The chain couples TRBV7-9 to TRBJ2-3, with 9 bases lining up with TRBD2. From germline, CDR1 is SEHNR and CDR2 FQNEAQ (reference sequence). The CDR3 loop spans 17 amino acids. V shed 5 bases, J shed 2 bases, and the junction held 11 bases outside the gene matches. The CDR3 bases are TGTGCCAGCAGCCCCACCCGGCGGGGGGGAAACACAGATACGCAGTATTTT. The encoded protein is CASSPTRRGGNTDTQYF.

This clonotype was observed at least ten times. The rearrangement joins TRBV6-1 to TRBJ2-5, with D unresolved. There are 12 residues in the CDR3. Germline lookup yields CDR1 MNHNS and CDR2 SASEGT. V lost 2 bases and J lost 4, with 5 bases in between. CDR3 nucleotide sequence: TGTGCCAGCAGTGAATTTCGAGAGACCCAGTACTTC. This translates into CASSEFRETQYF.

Details on this clonotype: This likely stems from a read error, as it lies one base from a far larger clone. CDR3 protein: CASSEAADRYNEQFF. CDR3 sequence (DNA): TGTGCCAGCAGCGAAGCCGCGGACAGATACAATGAGCAGTTCTTC. The chain joins TRBV25-1 to TRBJ2-1, with TRBD1 as a possible D gene (6 bases). CDR1 and CDR2 (germline): MGHDK, SYGVNS. V was clipped by 6 bases and J by 4 bases, with 16 bases between them. CDR3 length: 15 amino acids.